One sample yielded the 5 T cell receptor beta chains listed below, sequenced in a study of response to subunit inactivated influenza vaccine. TCRdb redid the calling of the RT-PCR reads with MiXCR, one entry per CDR3 protein. In the table there are hundreds of thousands of distinct CDR3 sequences, approximately 13% of which are singletons. The specimen was PBMCs from blood, collected roughly 46 days after vaccination. The receptors stem from a man aged 50 to 60 who received an inactivated influenza vaccine.

This chain uses TRBV3-1 with TRBJ1-1, with 9 positions matching TRBD1. This CDR3 region has 14 residues. J gave up 4 bases and V 3 bases, and 3 bases lay outside the gene matches. In germline, CDR1 is LGHDT, CDR2 YNNKEL (reference sequence). In nucleotides, the CDR3 is TGTGCCAGCAGCCACAGGGACAGGGTCACTGAAGCTTTCTTT. It encodes CASSHRDRVTEAFF.

This clonotype was counted at least ten times. The chain links TRBV5-6 to TRBJ1-2; a possible D gene is TRBD1 (5 bases). The CDR3 spans 14 residues. Germline CDR1 and CDR2: SGHDT and YYEEEE. Trimming pared 3 bases from V and 8 bases from J, leaving 17 bases between. CDR3 amino acids: CASSSGFRGNGYTF. The CDR3 DNA sequence: TGTGCCAGCAGCTCCGGCTTTCGGGGGAACGGCTACACCTTC.

The V call is TRBV29-1, the J call TRBJ2-5; D remains ambiguous. The CDR3 has 9 amino acids. Per the germline V gene, CDR1 is SQVTM and CDR2 is ANQGSEA. Between the trimmed V and J ends, which lost 4 bases and 5 bases, there was a span of 2 bases. The CDR3 loop is CSVGETQYF. CDR3 coding DNA: TGCAGCGTTGGGGAGACCCAGTACTTC.

The chain couples TRBV18 to TRBJ2-3; 9 bases fit TRBD2. J was trimmed by 2 bases and V by 6 bases; bases with no gene match: 21. The CDR3 extends over 20 amino acids. Germline loops: CDR1 KGHSH, CDR2 LQKENI. DNA of the CDR3: TGTGCCAGCTCGCCATTTAGGGTGAGCGGGGGGCCGGAATTCACAGATACGCAGTATTTT. Translating it yields CASSPFRVSGGPEFTDTQYF.

This clonotype was detected only a few times. The chain links TRBV5-1 to TRBJ1-1, with 8 bases aligning to TRBD1. CDR1 is SGHRS, CDR2 YFSETQ, per germline. CDR3 length: 14 amino acids. The V gene end was trimmed by 0 bases and the J gene end by 6 bases; junction bases not matched to a gene: 4. In DNA, the CDR3 is TGCGCCAGCAGCTTGGGGGACAGGCTAGCTGAAGCTTTCTTT. This gives the protein CASSLGDRLAEAFF.